These 15 T cell receptor beta chains were sequenced from one sample in a study of blood T cell repertoires in COVID-19. TCRdb's table, derived via immunoSEQ multiplex PCR, lists solely in-frame clones and lacks some. The sample has around 170,000 clones, roughly four fifths seen once. Sequences were obtained from peripheral blood. Source of these receptors: a man between 25 and 39 years old with active or convalescent COVID-19.

This clone was observed a few times. The rearrangement uses TRBV6-1 and TRBJ1-6; 10 positions match TRBD1. This CDR3 has 14 residues. Germline CDR1 MNHNS, CDR2 SASEGT. The V and J ends lost 3 bases and 8 bases, in that order; junction bases with no gene match: 1. The CDR3 loop reads CASSEDRGDSPLHF. DNA of the CDR3: TGTGCCAGCAGTGAGGACAGGGGGGATTCACCCCTCCACTTT.

The chain recombines TRBV11-2 with TRBJ2-7; D ambiguous. Trimming shortened V by 3 bases and J by 0 bases, and 9 bases separated the two germline ends. This CDR3 contains 14 residues. The V gene's germline CDR1 is SGHAT and CDR2 FQNNGV. DNA of the CDR3: TGTGCCAGCAGCTTCCGACGGAGCTCCTACGAGCAGTACGTC. Protein sequence: CASSFRRSSYEQYV.

This chain links TRBV4-1 with TRBJ2-3; TRBD1 matches 8 bases. The CDR3 runs to 15 residues. Germline-derived CDR1 and CDR2 are MGHRA and YSYEKL. Trimming took 3 bases from V and 0 from J; bases not matched to a gene: 2. CDR3 residues: CASSQDRASTDTQYF. The CDR3 coding sequence is TGCGCCAGCAGCCAGGACAGGGCGAGCACAGATACGCAGTATTTT.

This rearrangement joins TRBV7-9 to TRBJ2-7, with 10 bases fitting TRBD2. The germline V gene has CDR1 SEHNR and CDR2 FQNEAQ (reference sequence). This CDR3 contains 17 residues. V lost 5 bases, J lost 2 bases, and 12 bases stayed unmatched. CDR3 region: CASSQSGLADWTYEQYF. In DNA form, the CDR3 reads TGTGCCAGCAGCCAATCCGGACTAGCGGATTGGACCTACGAGCAGTACTTC.

The chain couples TRBV19 to TRBJ1-6; unclear D gene. The length of the CDR3 is 14 residues. Germline CDR1 is LNHDA and CDR2 is SQIVND (reference sequence). The ends were cut back, 5 bases at V and 7 bases at J, with 12 bases in the middle. The CDR3 nucleotides read TGTGCCAGTAGTGCCCCGGGTGGAAATTCACCCCTCCACTTT. Amino acid sequence: CASSAPGGNSPLHF.

The V call is TRBV6-5, the J call TRBJ1-5; D perhaps matches TRBD1 (5 bases). V lost 3 bases to trimming and J lost 6 bases, with 9 bases between them. CDR1 and CDR2 from the germline V gene are MNHEY and SVGAGI. The CDR3 length is 13 residues. The CDR3 DNA is TGTGCCAGCAGTTATGGAGGGGTTCAGCCCCAGCATTTT. Protein sequence: CASSYGGVQPQHF.

This clone was seen a few times. This chain joins TRBV10-2 and TRBJ1-4, with D hard to call. The ends were cut back, 7 bases at V and 1 base at J, with 13 bases in the middle. Germline lookup yields CDR1 WSHSY and CDR2 SAAADI. This CDR3 contains 15 residues. The CDR3 nucleotides read TGCGCCAGCAAAGAAAGGGAGAGAACTAATGAAAAACTGTTTTTT. It specifies CASKERERTNEKLFF.

The chain uses TRBV27 and TRBJ2-1; D unclear. The CDR3 extends over 13 amino acids. CDR1 and CDR2 from the germline V gene are MNHEY and SMNVEV (reference sequence). The V and J ends lost 0 bases and 9 bases respectively, with 9 bases between them. The CDR3 region is CASSLSHSREQFF. The CDR3, as DNA: TGTGCCAGCAGTTTATCGCACAGTCGTGAGCAGTTCTTC.

The CDR3 nucleotides are TGTGCCAGCAGCCCGCAGGGATCTGTCTATGGCTACACCTTC. Protein: CASSPQGSVYGYTF. This sequence joins TRBV7-2 and TRBJ1-2, with D tentatively TRBD1 (5 bases). Germline loops: CDR1 SGHTA, CDR2 FQGNSA. V lost 5 bases and J lost 4, with 14 bases in between. The CDR3 loop spans 14 amino acids.

This clone was seen a few times. The V gene is TRBV5-4, the J gene TRBJ1-2, with a possible D match to TRBD1 (6 bases). There are 15 residues in the CDR3. Trimming cost V 4 bases and J 4 bases, with 17 bases left between them. Germline V lookup: CDR1 SGHNT, CDR2 YYREEE (reference sequence). This chain's CDR3 is CASSLTGQVSYGYTF. In DNA form, the CDR3 reads TGTGCCAGCAGCCTAACGGGACAAGTTTCCTATGGCTACACCTTC.

CDR3 nucleotides: TGTGCCTGGAGTGTAGGTGGGCAGAGCACAGATACGCAGTATTTT. It yields the protein CAWSVGGQSTDTQYF. V and J are TRBV30 and TRBJ2-3, with D uncertain. CDR1 and CDR2 (germline): GTSNPN, SVGIG (reference sequence). The CDR3 loop spans 15 amino acids. The V gene lost 0 bases and the J gene lost 0 bases, with 10 bases spanning the gap.

J is TRBJ1-6 and V is TRBV27, with D hard to call. This CDR3 spans 16 amino acids. With 1 base removed from V and 0 bases from J, the gap between germline ends came to 7 bases. From germline, CDR1 is MNHEY and CDR2 SMNVEV (reference sequence). CDR3 in amino acids: CASSLFLNSYNSPLHF. Here the CDR3 DNA reads TGTGCCAGCAGTTTATTCCTAAACTCCTATAATTCACCCCTCCACTTT.

This sequence joins TRBV18 and TRBJ1-4; possibly TRBD1 for D (5 bases). Germline V gene data show CDR1 as KGHSH and CDR2 as LQKENI. This CDR3 contains 13 residues. V was cut by 0 bases and J by 7 bases, with 6 bases left in between. This chain's CDR3 is CASSPPGVEKLFF. The DNA for the CDR3 is TGTGCCAGCTCACCACCAGGGGTTGAAAAACTGTTTTTT.

The CDR3 region has the DNA TGTGCCAGCGCTCCTTGGACAGATAACACTGAAGCTTTCTTT. This codes for CASAPWTDNTEAFF. This sequence joins TRBV19 and TRBJ1-1, with TRBD1 as a possible D gene (6 bases). Germline values: CDR1 LNHDA, CDR2 SQIVND (reference sequence). Trimming removed 9 bases at V and 2 bases at J, with 16 bases between. The CDR3 has 14 residues.

This rearrangement joins TRBV2 to TRBJ2-2, with TRBD1 matching 9 bases. The V gene's germline CDR1 is SNHLY and CDR2 FYNNEI. With V trimmed by 7 bases and J by 7 bases, 7 bases remained unmatched. The CDR3 covers 14 residues. CDR3 DNA: TGTGCCAGCACTGGGACAGGGTCCGGCGGGGAGCTGTTTTTT. Its protein product is CASTGTGSGGELFF.